The clone carrying this T cell receptor (beta chain) was recorded a few times. What it binds is not known. Mouse names are used for the genes. The read ends 4 residues early relative to the CDR3; the germline J gene fills the gap. Extraction of RNA preceded its reverse transcription into cDNA, which served as the sequencing template. The assay was immunoSEQ multiplex PCR, and TCRdb's table has in-frame clones only and misses some. Listed here are some 120,000 clones without any singletons, the top ten holding around a fifth. The germline CDR1 and CDR2 sequences are NSHNY and SYGAGN. This CDR3 is 14 amino acids long. This record belongs to a study of CD8+ T cells in alopecia areata. Broader study findings: Clonality was higher in lesional than normal scalp, especially in alopecia totalis/universalis.

The TCR comes from a C3H/HeJ mouse with alopecia areata. The strain's MHC type: H2-k. The V and J genes are TRBV13-1 and TRBJ2-5, with 8 positions matching TRBD2. Sequenced material: lesional skin. The CDR3 region is CASSDRTGRDTQYF. The covered CDR3 bases are TGTGCCAGCAGTGATCGGACTGGGAGAGAC.